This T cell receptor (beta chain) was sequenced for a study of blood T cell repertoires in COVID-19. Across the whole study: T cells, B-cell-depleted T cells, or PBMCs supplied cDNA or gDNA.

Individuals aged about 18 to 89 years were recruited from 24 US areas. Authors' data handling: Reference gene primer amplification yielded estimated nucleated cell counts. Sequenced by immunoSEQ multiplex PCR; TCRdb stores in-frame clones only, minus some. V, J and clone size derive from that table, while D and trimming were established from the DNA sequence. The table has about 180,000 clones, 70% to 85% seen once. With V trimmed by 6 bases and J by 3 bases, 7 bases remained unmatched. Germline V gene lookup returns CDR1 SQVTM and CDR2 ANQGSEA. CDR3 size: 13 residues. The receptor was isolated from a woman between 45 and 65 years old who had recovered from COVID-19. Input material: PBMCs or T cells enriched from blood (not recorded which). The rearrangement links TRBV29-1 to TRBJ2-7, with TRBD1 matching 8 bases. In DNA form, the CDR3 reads TGCAGCGTAGCCGGGACAGGATACTACGAGCAGTACTTC. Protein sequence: CSVAGTGYYEQYF.